This paragraph reports one T cell receptor (beta chain). This clonotype was seen a handful of times. The antigen it binds to is not known. One base away there is no much larger clone; base qualities are not given. To prepare the library, 5' RACE was applied. The sequencer was an Illumina HiSeq 2000. A universal primer binding site was introduced by template switching, and a unique molecular identifier was present in the final cDNA, enabling accurate counting of TCR cDNA molecules. Specific primers in the conserved constant-segment region were used to synthesize first-strand cDNA for TCR alpha and beta chains. To control for contamination, each cDNA library was double barcoded with a SMART-Mk sample barcode plus Illumina barcodes. TruSeq adapter sequences along with Illumina sample barcodes were introduced in two successive PCR steps. The TCR alpha and beta cDNA libraries were sequenced on the Illumina HiSeq platform using custom primers. The original pipeline was this. MiGEC was used to process raw reads and extract unique molecular identifiers, and MiXCR was used to find CDR3 positions. Recombination models were inferred per individual with the repgenHMM and IGoR tools using an EM algorithm. The tcR package in R was used for shared clonotype analysis, with sharing normalized by the product of cloneset sizes. To study raw recombination free of thymic and clonal selection effects, out-of-frame nonproductive sequences were analyzed. TCRdb's own reprocessing of the public reads used fastp at Q25 and MiXCR and kept productive beta chains. Rows with one shared CDR3 protein collapse into an entry with the most common genes and DNA. For this entry, the V and J calls and clone size follow TCRdb and not the study's own pipeline. This sample has around 200,000 distinct CDR3 sequences in its table, and over 8% of those were observed once. Of the sample, 4% to 6% is held by the ten largest clones.

The sample comes from a study of identical twins (dated by TCRdb to between 2015 and 2016). In the study overall: To test whether fetal clonotypes persist, the study used deep sequencing on TCR alpha and beta repertoires from monozygotic twins, unrelated adults of various ages, and cord blood. To rule out contamination, the twin experiments were replicated at different times with different library preparation protocols.

What the work shows at the level of the full study, not this receptor alone: Invariant T cells such as MAIT and iNKT could partly confound zero-insertion analyses, though diverse VJ usage argued against this for most clonotypes. In monozygotic twins, out-of-frame TCR alpha sharing was systematically underestimated by recombination models, although the models agreed with sharing between unrelated individuals. Because the same donors could not be followed over many years, the conclusions relied on cross-sectional statistical analysis. Compared with coincidental sharing between unrelated individuals, out-of-frame TCR alpha sequences shared between twins had an excess of sequences with low generation probability. Excess twin sharing in beta out-of-frame sequences was weaker because fewer shared sequences lowered the signal-to-noise ratio. Abundant cord blood beta clonotypes carried fewer insertions; young adult naive repertoires showed a weaker similar trend, while memory repertoires showed none.

The germline V gene (reference sequence) sets CDR1 to SEHNR and CDR2 to FQNEAQ. Taken from cysteine to phenylalanine, the CDR3 has 16 residues. The DNA shown is the 48-base CDR3, in frame from base 1. Here V drops 4 bases and J drops 2 bases, and the junction holds 8 bases not matched to any gene. Every donor in the study was a healthy Caucasian. Miltenyi CD45RO+ enrichment and human naive T-cell isolation kits were used to isolate memory (CD45RO+) and naive T cells from PBMC. The specimen sequenced was memory (CD45RO+) T cells sorted from blood. This specimen's cell subset or site label, interpreted: CD45RO+ enriched T cells. Here the chain combines TRBV7-9 and TRBJ2-3; TRBD1 fits 8 bases in the junction. The receptor was isolated from a woman under 30 in good health. The DNA sequence follows: TGTGCCAGCAGCTCATTGGACAGGGTGGTCACAGATACGCAGTATTTT. Translated, this gives CASSSLDRVVTDTQYF.